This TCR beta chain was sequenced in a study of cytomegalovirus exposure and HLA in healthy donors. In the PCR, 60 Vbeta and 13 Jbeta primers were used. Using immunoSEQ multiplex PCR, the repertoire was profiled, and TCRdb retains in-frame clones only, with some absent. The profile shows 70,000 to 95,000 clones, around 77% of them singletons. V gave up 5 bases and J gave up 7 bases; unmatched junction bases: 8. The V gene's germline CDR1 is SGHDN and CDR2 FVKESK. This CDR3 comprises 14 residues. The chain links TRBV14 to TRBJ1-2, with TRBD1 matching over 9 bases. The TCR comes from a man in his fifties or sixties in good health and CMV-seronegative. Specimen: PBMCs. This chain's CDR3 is CASSYTGGAGGYTF. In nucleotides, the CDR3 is TGTGCCAGCAGCTATACAGGGGGCGCCGGTGGCTACACCTTC. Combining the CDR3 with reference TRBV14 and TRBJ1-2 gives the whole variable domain EAGVTQFPSHSVIEKGQTVTLRCDPISGHDNLYWYRRVMGKEIKFLLHFVKESKQDESGMPNNRFLAERTGGTYSTLKVQPAELEDSGVYFCASSYTGGAGGYTFGSGTRLTVV.